There are many counts of the clone carrying this T cell receptor beta chain. Its antigen is as yet unknown. Germline V gene lookup returns CDR1 SGHKS and CDR2 YYEKEE (reference sequence). Trimming shortened V by 4 bases and J by 1 base, and 14 bases separated the two germline ends. CDR3 length equals 15 residues. The sample comes from a study of CD8 T cells in ankylosing spondylitis. Quantitative 5'-RACE with molecular barcodes was used to make the TCR beta libraries. MiXCR, applied by TCRdb to the 5' RACE reads, yields one record per CDR3 protein. The sample has tens of thousands of distinct CDR3 sequences, under 13% seen once. Findings and caveats of the study: Some motif variants had been reported before (in reactive arthritis synovial fluid and blood). CD8+ cells made up the disease-linked clones, which were relatively rare in peripheral blood. A TCR beta motif of 8 or 9 highly homologous variants appeared characteristic of ankylosing spondylitis blood.

This rearrangement joins TRBV5-5 to TRBJ1-1; no definite D call. The material sequenced was blood, either unsorted or a sorted T cell fraction (not recorded which). The clonotype originates from a male donor with ankylosing spondylitis or in good health (not recorded which). The CDR3 here is CASSPTPGANTEAFF. As DNA, the CDR3 is TGTGCCAGCAGCCCTACGCCGGGAGCGAACACTGAAGCTTTCTTT.